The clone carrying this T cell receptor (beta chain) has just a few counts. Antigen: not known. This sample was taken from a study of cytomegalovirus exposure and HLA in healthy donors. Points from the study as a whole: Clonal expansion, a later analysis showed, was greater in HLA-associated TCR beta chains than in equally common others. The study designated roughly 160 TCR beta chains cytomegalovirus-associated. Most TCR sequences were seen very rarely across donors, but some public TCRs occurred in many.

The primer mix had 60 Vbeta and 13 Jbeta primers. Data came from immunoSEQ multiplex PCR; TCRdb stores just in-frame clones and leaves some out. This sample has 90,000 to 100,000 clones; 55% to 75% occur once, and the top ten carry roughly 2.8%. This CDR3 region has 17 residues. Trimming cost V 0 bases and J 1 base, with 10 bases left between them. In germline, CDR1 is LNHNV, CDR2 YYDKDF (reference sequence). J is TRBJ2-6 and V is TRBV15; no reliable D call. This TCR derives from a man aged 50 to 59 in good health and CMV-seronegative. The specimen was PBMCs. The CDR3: CATSRDGLKSGANVLTF. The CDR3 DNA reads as TGTGCCACCAGCAGAGACGGGTTAAAATCTGGGGCCAACGTCCTGACTTTC.